These 9 T cell receptor beta chains were sequenced from one sample in a study of blood T cells in healthy people across ages. A sample-barcoded 5' primer and a J-beta primer mix were used in a second PCR of roughly 6 to 11 cycles. TCRdb itself ran the 5' RACE reads through MiXCR, one entry per CDR3 protein. The data show 1.8 million or so distinct CDR3 sequences, 39% seen once. The sequencing sample was made of blood. Receptors were obtained from a human donor in good health.

This clonotype was seen only a few times. The CDR3 coding sequence is TGTGCCAGCATACCTGGGGACAAGAGCTACAATGAGCAGTTCTTC. It is translated as CASIPGDKSYNEQFF. The gene calls are TRBV28 and TRBJ2-1, with D perhaps matching TRBD1 (6 bases). CDR1 and CDR2 (germline): MDHEN, SYDVKM. The CDR3 has 15 amino acids. With 7 bases removed from V and 3 bases from J, the gap between germline ends came to 16 bases. The full variable domain, completed using reference TRBV28 and TRBJ2-1, is DVKVTQSSRYLVKRTGEKVFLECVQDMDHENMFWYRQDPGLGLRLIYFSYDVKMKEKGDIPEGYSVSREKKERFSLILESASTNQTSMYLCASIPGDKSYNEQFFGPGTRLTVL.

In its sample, this clonotype was seen a few times. The rearrangement joins TRBV5-1 to TRBJ1-2; D not resolved. Germline loops: CDR1 SGHRS, CDR2 YFSETQ. Trimming stripped 3 bases from V and 1 base from J, with 13 bases between. The CDR3 runs to 15 residues. The chain's CDR3 is CASSWGDGNNYGYTF. The DNA of the CDR3 is TGCGCCAGCAGCTGGGGTGACGGAAATAACTATGGCTACACCTTC.

J is TRBJ1-5 and V is TRBV7-2; the D is unclear. Trimming shortened V by 2 bases and J by 5 bases, and 19 bases separated the two germline ends. The CDR3 is 17 residues long. Germline V gene lookup returns CDR1 SGHTA and CDR2 FQGNSA. The CDR3 reads CASSLIGKGAVHQPQHF. As DNA, the CDR3 is TGTGCCAGCAGCTTAATAGGAAAGGGAGCCGTCCATCAGCCCCAGCATTTT.

Points on this clonotype: A much larger clone lies one base from this, so it may be a read error. The chain employs TRBV5-1 and TRBJ2-7; no reliable D call. Trimming removed 0 bases from V and 0 bases from J, with 10 bases in between. The germline V gene encodes CDR1 SGHRS and CDR2 YFSETQ. The CDR3 spans 15 residues. The DNA of the CDR3 is TGCGCCAGCAGCTTGGGGCTAGAAAGCTCCTACGAGCAGTACTTC. The encoded protein is CASSLGLESSYEQYF.

This clonotype was found a few times. The V gene is TRBV12-3 or TRBV12-4, the J gene TRBJ2-1; 14 nucleotides align to TRBD2. After removal of 6 bases from V and 0 bases from J, the junction contained 10 bases not matched to a gene. This CDR3 region has 19 residues. The DNA for the CDR3 is TGTGCCAGCAGCTCCCTAAGACTAGCGGGGGGGTTCTCCTACAATGAGCAGTTCTTC. This sequence encodes CASSSLRLAGGFSYNEQFF.

This clonotype was recorded a few times. The chain joins TRBV7-8 to TRBJ2-3; 8 bases line up with TRBD2. Germline V gives CDR1 SGHVS, CDR2 FQNEAQ. V was clipped by 5 bases and J by 3 bases; unmatched bases: 10. The CDR3 sequence is 16 residues long. The CDR3 DNA reads TGTGCCAGCAGCCCCCCGGGGGGGCAGTCGACAGATACGCAGTATTTT. Translating gives CASSPPGGQSTDTQYF.

V usage is TRBV5-6 and J usage is TRBJ2-1; D gene unclear. The germline gives CDR1 SGHDT, CDR2 YYEEEE. The CDR3 extends over 12 amino acids. Trimming left V 4 bases short and J 12 bases short, with 14 bases between. The CDR3 sequence: CASSASQDGQFF. The CDR3 region has the DNA TGTGCCAGCAGCGCGAGTCAGGACGGGCAGTTCTTC.

The J gene is TRBJ2-3, the V gene TRBV20-1, with 11 bases aligning to TRBD2. The CDR3 has 17 residues. Germline CDR1 is DFQATT and CDR2 is SNEGSKA (reference sequence). The V segment lost 0 bases and the J segment 1 base; nucleotides outside the gene matches: 6. CDR3 in amino acids: CSARDILAGGGTDTQYF. The CDR3 DNA reads TGCAGTGCTAGAGATATCCTAGCGGGGGGAGGCACAGATACGCAGTATTTT.

This clonotype was picked up many times. This chain joins TRBV10-3 and TRBJ1-2; 9 bases agree with TRBD1. V lost 3 bases, J lost 8 bases, and 7 bases stayed unmatched. CDR1 and CDR2 (germline): ENHRY, SYGVKD. This CDR3 is built from 14 residues. CDR3 sequence reads: CAISEIRTGEGYTF. CDR3 nucleotides: TGTGCCATCAGTGAAATACGGACAGGGGAAGGCTACACCTTC.